This note documents a single T cell receptor (beta chain) sequence. Its specificity is unknown. Across several immunoSEQ plates, the genomic DNA of each subset was split evenly. Unsorted PBMC DNA underwent sequencing on ten immunoSEQ deep assay plates. Clones were read by immunoSEQ multiplex PCR, and TCRdb kept only the in-frame ones, dropping some. The repertoire holds fewer than 550,000 clones, with over 75% as singletons. These data come from a study of shared clonotypes between healthy human individuals. None of the donors, who were healthy HIV-negative adults, had recently had acute infections or vaccinations. The ends were cut back, 5 bases at V and 7 bases at J, with 17 bases in the middle. CDR3 size: 14 residues. CDR1 is LNHDA and CDR2 is SQIVND in the germline V gene (reference sequence). Whole-study findings and limits: Clonotype sharing among the donors was expected to vary with sequencing depth.

Sequencing was done on a sample of PBMCs. This clonotype originated in a woman between 40 and 50 years old in good health. Some clones in this sample may be carry-over from other donors' samples. This chain connects TRBV19 to TRBJ2-5; perhaps TRBD2 as D (6 bases). DNA of the CDR3: TGTGCCAGTAGTGCTTCCCCTAGCGCGGGGACCCAGTACTTC. Its protein is CASSASPSAGTQYF.